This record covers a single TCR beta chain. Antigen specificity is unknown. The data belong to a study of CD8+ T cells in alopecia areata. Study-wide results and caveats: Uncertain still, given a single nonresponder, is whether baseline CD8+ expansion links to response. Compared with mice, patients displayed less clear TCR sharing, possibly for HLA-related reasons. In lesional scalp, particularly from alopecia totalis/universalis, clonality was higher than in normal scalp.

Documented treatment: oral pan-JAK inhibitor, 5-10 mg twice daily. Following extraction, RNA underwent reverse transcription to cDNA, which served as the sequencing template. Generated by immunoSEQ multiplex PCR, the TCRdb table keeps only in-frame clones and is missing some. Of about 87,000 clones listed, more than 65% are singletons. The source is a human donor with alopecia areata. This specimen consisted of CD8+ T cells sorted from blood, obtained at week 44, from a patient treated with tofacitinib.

The CDR3 reads CASSQDRAHTDTQYF. CDR3 in DNA: TGCGCCAGCAGCCAAGATAGGGCTCACACAGATACGCAGTATTTT. The chain couples TRBV4-3 to TRBJ2-3; D is unresolved. Germline V gene data show CDR1 as LGHNA and CDR2 as YSLEER. The CDR3 loop spans 15 amino acids. V lost 0 bases and J lost 2, with 9 bases in between.